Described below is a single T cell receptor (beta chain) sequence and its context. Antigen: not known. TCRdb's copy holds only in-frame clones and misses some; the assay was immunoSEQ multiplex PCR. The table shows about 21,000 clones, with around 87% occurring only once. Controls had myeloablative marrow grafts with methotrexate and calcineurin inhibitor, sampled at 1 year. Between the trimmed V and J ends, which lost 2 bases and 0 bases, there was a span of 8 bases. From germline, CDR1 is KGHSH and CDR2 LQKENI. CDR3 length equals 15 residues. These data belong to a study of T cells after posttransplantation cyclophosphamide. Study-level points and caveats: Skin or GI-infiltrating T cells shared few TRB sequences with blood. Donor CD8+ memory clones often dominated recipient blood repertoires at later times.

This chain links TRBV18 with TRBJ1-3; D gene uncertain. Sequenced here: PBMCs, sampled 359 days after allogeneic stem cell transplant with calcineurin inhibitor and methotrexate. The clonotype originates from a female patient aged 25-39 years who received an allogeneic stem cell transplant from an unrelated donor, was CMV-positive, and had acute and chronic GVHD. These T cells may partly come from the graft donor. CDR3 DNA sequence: TGTGCCAGCTCACCATTGGGGAGCTCTGGAAACACCATATATTTT. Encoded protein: CASSPLGSSGNTIYF.